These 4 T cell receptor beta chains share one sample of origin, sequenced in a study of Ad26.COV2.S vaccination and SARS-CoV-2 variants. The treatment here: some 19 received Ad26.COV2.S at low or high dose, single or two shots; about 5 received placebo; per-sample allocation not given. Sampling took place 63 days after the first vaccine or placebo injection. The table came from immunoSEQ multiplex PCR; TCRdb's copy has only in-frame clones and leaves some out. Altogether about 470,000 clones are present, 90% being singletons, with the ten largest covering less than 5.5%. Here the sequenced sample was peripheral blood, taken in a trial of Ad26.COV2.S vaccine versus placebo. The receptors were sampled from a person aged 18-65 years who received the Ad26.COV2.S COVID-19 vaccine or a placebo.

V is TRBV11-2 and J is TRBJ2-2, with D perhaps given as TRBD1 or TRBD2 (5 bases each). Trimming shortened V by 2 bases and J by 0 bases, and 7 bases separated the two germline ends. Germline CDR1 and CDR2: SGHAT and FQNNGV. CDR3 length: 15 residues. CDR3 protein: CASSLRGANTGELFF. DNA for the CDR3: TGTGCCAGCAGCTTACGGGGCGCGAACACCGGGGAGCTGTTTTTT.

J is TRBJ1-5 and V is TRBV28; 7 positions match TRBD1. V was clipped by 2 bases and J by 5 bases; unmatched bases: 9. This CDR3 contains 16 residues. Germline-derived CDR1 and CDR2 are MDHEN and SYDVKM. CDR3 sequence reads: CASSLRQGDGDQPQHF. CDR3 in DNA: TGTGCCAGCAGTTTAAGGCAGGGGGACGGAGATCAGCCCCAGCATTTT. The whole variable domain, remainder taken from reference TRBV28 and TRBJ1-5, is DVKVTQSSRYLVKRTGEKVFLECVQDMDHENMFWYRQDPGLGLRLIYFSYDVKMKEKGDIPEGYSVSREKKERFSLILESASTNQTSMYLCASSLRQGDGDQPQHFGDGTRLSIL.

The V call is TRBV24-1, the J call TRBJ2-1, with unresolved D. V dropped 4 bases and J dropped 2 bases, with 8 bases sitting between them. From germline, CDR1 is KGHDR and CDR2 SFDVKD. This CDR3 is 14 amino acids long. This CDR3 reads CATSEGGTYNEQFF. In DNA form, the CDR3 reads TGTGCCACCAGTGAAGGCGGTACCTACAATGAGCAGTTCTTC.

CDR3 bases: TGTGCCAGCAGCTACGGGACTAGCGGGGAGCAGTTCTTC. Translating gives CASSYGTSGEQFF. This chain connects TRBV5-6 to TRBJ2-1, with 12 bases aligning to TRBD2. This CDR3 is built from 13 residues. Per germline, CDR1 SGHDT and CDR2 YYEEEE. J gave up 10 bases and V 3 bases, and 2 bases lay outside the gene matches. Supplemented by reference TRBV5-6 and TRBJ2-1, the full variable domain reads DAGVTQSPTHLIKTRGQQVTLRCSPKSGHDTVSWYQQALGQGPQFIFQYYEEEERQRGNFPDRFSGHQFPNYSSELNVNALLLGDSALYLCASSYGTSGEQFFGPGTRLTVL.